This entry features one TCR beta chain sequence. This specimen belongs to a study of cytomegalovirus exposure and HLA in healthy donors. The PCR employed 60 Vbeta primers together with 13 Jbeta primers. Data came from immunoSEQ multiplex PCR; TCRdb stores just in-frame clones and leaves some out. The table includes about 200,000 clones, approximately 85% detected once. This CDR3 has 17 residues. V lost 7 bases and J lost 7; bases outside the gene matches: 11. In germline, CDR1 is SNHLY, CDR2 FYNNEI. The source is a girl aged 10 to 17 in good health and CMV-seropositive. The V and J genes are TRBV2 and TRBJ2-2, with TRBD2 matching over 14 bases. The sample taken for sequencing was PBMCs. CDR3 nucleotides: TGTGCCAGCACCCTTGGACTAGCGGGGGGTGAGGGCGGGGAGCTGTTTTTT. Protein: CASTLGLAGGEGGELFF.